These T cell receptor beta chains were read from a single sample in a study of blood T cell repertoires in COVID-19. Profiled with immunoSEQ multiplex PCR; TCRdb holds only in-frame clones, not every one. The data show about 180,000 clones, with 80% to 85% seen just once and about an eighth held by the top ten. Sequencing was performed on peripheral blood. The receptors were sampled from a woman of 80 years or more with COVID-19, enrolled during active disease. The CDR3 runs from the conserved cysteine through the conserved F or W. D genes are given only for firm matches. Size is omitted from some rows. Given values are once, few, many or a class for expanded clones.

TGTGCCACCAGTGATTTCGGGGACAGTTCAGACTACACCTTC	CATSDFGDSSDYTF	TRBV24-1	TRBJ1-2	TRBD1	.
TGTGCCAGCAGTTGGACTAGCGCCAATGAGCAGTTCTTC	CASSWTSANEQFF	TRBV6-2/TRBV6-3	TRBJ2-1	TRBD2	.
TGCGCCAGCAGCTTGTCAGTCAGGGGTGGCACCGGGGAGCTGTTTTTT	CASSLSVRGGTGELFF	TRBV5-1	TRBJ2-2	.	.
TGTGCCAGCTCACCGGGGACAGGGCCCCTTGGCTACACCTTC	CASSPGTGPLGYTF	TRBV18	TRBJ1-2	TRBD1	.
TGCGCCAGCAGCCTCAAACAGGGGGCCACTGAAGCTTTCTTT	CASSLKQGATEAFF	TRBV5-1	TRBJ1-1	TRBD1	.
TGCGCCAGCAGCTTGGGAGAATATGGCTACACCTTC	CASSLGEYGYTF	TRBV5-1	TRBJ1-2	.	.
TGCGCCAGCAGCATAGAACAGACAGATGAAGCTTTCTTT	CASSIEQTDEAFF	TRBV4-3	TRBJ1-1	.	once
TGTGCCAGCAGCCGGGACAGCGATCAGCCCCAGCATTTT	CASSRDSDQPQHF	TRBV14	TRBJ1-5	TRBD1	.
TGTGCCAGCTCACAGGACAGGGATGGGACTGAAGCTTTCTTT	CASSQDRDGTEAFF	TRBV18	TRBJ1-1	TRBD1	once
TGTGCCAGCAGTTACCTACTAGCGGGGGGCTACGAGCAGTACTTC	CASSYLLAGGYEQYF	TRBV6-2/TRBV6-3	TRBJ2-7	TRBD2	.
TGCGCCAGCAGCCAAGACGGGCAGTCGGGAGAAAAACTGTTTTTT	CASSQDGQSGEKLFF	TRBV4-3	TRBJ1-4	.	.
TGTGCCAGCAGTTACTCAACAGGGGGTAGTTCTAGCGGCTACACCTTC	CASSYSTGGSSSGYTF	TRBV6-5	TRBJ1-2	TRBD1	.
TGTGCCAGTAGTGGGGGCCCATACAATGAGCAGTTCTTC	CASSGGPYNEQFF	TRBV19	TRBJ2-1	.	.
TGTGCTAGCAGCCCGACTAGCGGATCCTACAATGAGCAGTTCTTC	CASSPTSGSYNEQFF	TRBV7-7	TRBJ2-1	TRBD2	.
TGTGCCAGCAGCTTAAATAGCGGGGGGGTCACCGGGGAGCTGTTTTTT	CASSLNSGGVTGELFF	TRBV7-6	TRBJ2-2	TRBD2	.
TGTGCCAGCAGCGCTCTAGCGTCTACGCAGTATTTT	CASSALASTQYF	TRBV2	TRBJ2-3	.	.
TGTGCCAGTAGGGGGGGATCGTCACCCCTCCACTTT	CASRGGSSPLHF	TRBV19	TRBJ1-6	.	.
TGTGCCATCAGTGACCCGGTTAGTAGCGGGAGGGGCTACGAGCAGTACTTC	CAISDPVSSGRGYEQYF	TRBV10-3	TRBJ2-7	TRBD2	.
TGTGCCAGCAGCTCAGGGCTAAGGAGCAATCAGCCCCAGCATTTT	CASSSGLRSNQPQHF	TRBV5-6	TRBJ1-5	.	few
TGTGCCAGCAGCCGGCGGACAGGGGGCGGGGGGGATTCACCCCTCCACTTT	CASSRRTGGGGDSPLHF	TRBV2	TRBJ1-6	TRBD1	.
TGTGCCAGCAGCTTGAACCCTACAGAGACCCAGTACTTC	CASSLNPTETQYF	TRBV5-5	TRBJ2-5	.	.
TGTGCCAGCAGCTTAGAGGGGGGGAATGAGCAGTTCTTC	CASSLEGGNEQFF	TRBV13	TRBJ2-1	.	once
TGTGCCAGCAGTGAAGCTTTGGGACAGAACTACGAGCAGTACTTC	CASSEALGQNYEQYF	TRBV2	TRBJ2-7	TRBD1	.
TGCAGTGCTAGTCCCCGGCAGGGGAATTTTGTGGTGCAGTACTTC	CSASPRQGNFVVQYF	TRBV20-1	TRBJ2-7	.	few
TGCAGCGTTGAAAGACCGGGGCACAGGGGGCGAGAGACCCAGTACTTC	CSVERPGHRGRETQYF	TRBV29-1	TRBJ2-5	TRBD1	.
TGTGCCAGCAGTTTAATAGCGGGGCAAGAGACCCAGTACTTC	CASSLIAGQETQYF	TRBV28	TRBJ2-5	TRBD2	.
TGTGCCAGCAGATTGACAGGGGGGGGAGCTAACTATGGCTACACCTTC	CASRLTGGGANYGYTF	TRBV7-2	TRBJ1-2	TRBD1	.
TGTGCCAGCAGCTTGGCAGGACTTTTGGCACCCCTCCACTTT	CASSLAGLLAPLHF	TRBV5-4	TRBJ1-6	.	.
TGTGCCAGCAGTTCCTCTAGCGGGGACAGCACAGATACGCAGTATTTT	CASSSSSGDSTDTQYF	TRBV28	TRBJ2-3	TRBD2	.
TGTGCCAGCAGTTTATGGGCCCACACTGAAGCTTTCTTT	CASSLWAHTEAFF	TRBV27	TRBJ1-1	.	.
TGCGCCAGCAGCCTTGGGACTATATCCACAGATACGCAGTATTTT	CASSLGTISTDTQYF	TRBV4-1	TRBJ2-3	TRBD2	.